This T cell receptor (beta chain) is from a study of OX40 agonist ivuxolimab in advanced cancers. For the wider study: Ivuxolimab was a fully human IgG2 agonistic monoclonal antibody targeting the costimulatory receptor OX40 (CD134). Intravenous ivuxolimab was administered to patients every 2 weeks at six dose levels: 0.01, 0.1, 0.3, 1.5, 3 and 10 mg/kg. Of the roughly 50 dose-escalation patients, hepatocellular carcinoma was present in about 20, melanoma in some 15, renal cell carcinoma in 9 and head and neck cancer in 9. In the dose-escalation cohort, 82.7% of patients were male, and the mean age was approximately 55 years, with a range of about 20 to 90. Patients were allowed to have had prior anti-PD-1, anti-PD-L1 or anti-CTLA-4 therapy, and approximately 40% of the dose-escalation patients had previously received checkpoint inhibitors. Partial responses occurred in three dose-escalation patients, of whom one had hepatocellular carcinoma and two had cutaneous melanoma. The purpose of peripheral TCRbeta sequencing was to test whether ivuxolimab changed TCR sequence diversity and led to clonal T-cell expansion. The paper covers the monotherapy dose-escalation part of the phase I ivuxolimab trial, which included N ≈ 54 patients. On the study overall, not on this receptor specifically: After ivuxolimab, expanded clones were on average more numerous among CD8+ T cells than among CD4+ T cells. In the 0.1-3.0 mg/kg groups, partial responders were among the patients with the lowest normalized peripheral clonal expansion, particularly in CD8+ T cells. At doses of 0.1 to 3.0 mg/kg, clonal expansion of both CD4+ and CD8+ T cells in blood was seen between baseline and week 6. Which antigens the clonally expanded peripheral T cells were specific for was not determined. Low levels of normalized T-cell clonal expansion were also seen in some nonresponding patients.

The CDR3 has 15 amino acids, counting the end cysteine and phenylalanine. Only the CDR3 DNA is retained, 45 bases long and in frame from the first base. V and J are truncated by 0 bases and 0 bases respectively, leaving an intervening sequence of 9 bases. Via the germline V gene, CDR1 is SGHRS and CDR2 YFSETQ. Genomic DNA was isolated from the sorted cells so that the TCRbeta CDR3 region could be sequenced. The immunoSEQ Assay was used for sequencing of TCRbeta CDR3 regions. TCRdb stores this immuneACCESS table with in-frame sequences only. Part of the clones is absent; in the studies checked, under half of the shortfall reflects unresolved V genes, and no reason is known for the rest. This sample has tens of thousands of clones in its table, and around 78% of those were observed once. Clones ranked in the top ten supply approximately 3% of the sample. Patients with a history of autoimmune disease or receiving systemic immunosuppression were excluded from the trial. Peripheral blood for TCR sequencing was collected from all dose cohorts at baseline, on cycle 4 day 1, and on cycle 7 day 1. The samples were taken from a phase I, first-in-human, multicenter, open-label dose-escalation trial of ivuxolimab. Adults with locally advanced or metastatic melanoma, renal cell, hepatocellular, or head and neck squamous cell carcinoma were enrolled in the trial. Before TCR sequencing, CD4+ and CD8+ T cells were separately sorted from peripheral blood.

As to this clone: It lacks a known antigen. Per-base qualities were not stored, and no clone one base away is much larger.

The starting material was CD4+ or CD8+ T cells sorted from blood, obtained in a trial of the OX40 agonist ivuxolimab. This sequence uses TRBV5-1 and TRBJ1-1; too little of a D gene remains to name it. The sequence came from an adult with an advanced solid tumor such as melanoma, head and neck, liver or kidney cancer. The nucleotide sequence is given as TGCGCCAGCAGCTTGGGTAGGGAAATGAACACTGAAGCTTTCTTT. Its coded protein is CASSLGREMNTEAFF. With the rest looked up from the reference TRBV5-1 and TRBJ1-1 genes rather than sequenced, the full variable domain is KAGVTQTPRYLIKTRGQQVTLSCSPISGHRSVSWYQQTPGQGLQFLFEYFSETQRNKGNFPGRFSGRQFSNSRSEMNVSTLELGDSALYLCASSLGREMNTEAFFGQGTRLTVV.